The source of this T cell receptor beta chain is a study of Ad26.COV2.S vaccination and SARS-CoV-2 variants. Study in general: Enrolled in COV1001, the donor was in the Ad26.COV2.S trial arm, which received the vaccine. The study gave Ad26.COV2.S intramuscularly, once or twice 56 days apart.

V was pared by 0 bases and J by 3 bases, with 4 bases of the junction left unmatched. CDR1 and CDR2 from the germline V gene are SGDLS and YYNGEE. The CDR3 contains 15 residues. General study findings and limits: Non-spike TCR breadth was similar in vaccine and placebo recipients.

Regarding this clone: Its cognate antigen is unknown.

The assay was immunoSEQ multiplex PCR, and TCRdb's table has in-frame clones only and misses some. The repertoire includes roughly 350,000 clones, roughly 91% of them detected once, and about 5% sits in the top ten. Treatment indicated: around 19 received Ad26.COV2.S at low or high dose, single or two shots; roughly five received placebo; per-sample allocation not given. Day 63 after the first vaccine or placebo injection was the time point for sampling. Boston supplied an adult donor aged 18-55 years. This chain uses TRBV9 with TRBJ2-7, with TRBD2 matching 9 bases. This clonotype was obtained from a person aged 18-60 years who received the Ad26.COV2.S COVID-19 vaccine or a placebo. Sequencing used peripheral blood, obtained in a trial of Ad26.COV2.S vaccine versus placebo. The CDR3 region is CASSVDWTSDYEQYF. The CDR3 DNA reads TGTGCCAGCAGCGTAGACTGGACTAGCGACTACGAGCAGTACTTC.